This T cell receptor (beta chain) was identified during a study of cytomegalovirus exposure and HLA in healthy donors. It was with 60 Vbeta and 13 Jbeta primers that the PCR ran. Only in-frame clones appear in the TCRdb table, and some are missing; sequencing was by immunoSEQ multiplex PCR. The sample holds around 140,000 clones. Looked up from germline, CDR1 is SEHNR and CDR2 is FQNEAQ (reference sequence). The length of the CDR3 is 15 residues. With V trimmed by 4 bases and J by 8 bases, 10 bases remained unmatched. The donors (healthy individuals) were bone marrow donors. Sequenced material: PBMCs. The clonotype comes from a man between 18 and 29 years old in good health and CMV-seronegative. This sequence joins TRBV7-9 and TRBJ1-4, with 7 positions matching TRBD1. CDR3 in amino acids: CASSSDDRVKEKLFF. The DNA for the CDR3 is TGTGCCAGCAGCTCCGACGACAGGGTCAAGGAAAAACTGTTTTTT. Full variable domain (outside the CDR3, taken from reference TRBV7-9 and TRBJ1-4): DTGVSQNPRHKITKRGQNVTFRCDPISEHNRLYWYRQTLGQGPEFLTYFQNEAQLEKSRLLSDRFSAERPKGSFSTLEIQRTEQGDSAMYLCASSSDDRVKEKLFFGSGTQLSVL.